This TCR beta chain was observed in a study of blood T cell repertoires in COVID-19 (dated by TCRdb to the early 2020s). Background on the whole study: Collaborator samples came from the United States, Italy and Spain and covered acute and convalescent phases of COVID-19. The prospective study material was composed of cDNA or gDNA derived from T cells, B-cell-depleted T cells, or PBMCs. The samples were drawn from two sources: the first 160 participants of the ongoing ImmuneRACE study, and 1,254 subjects contributed by 6 global collaborators. The repertoires were made available in a free public database intended to serve as a resource for research on the immune response to SARS-CoV-2. The sample metadata nearly always contained a de-identified subject ID, COVID-19 status, age in years and sex. The dataset comprised deeply sampled blood TCRbeta repertoires from subjects exposed to, actively infected with, or recovered from COVID-19. Where available, HLA class I and class II types were taken from metadata supplied by the sample provider and were not determined by assay-based typing. General study outcomes and caveats: How much clinical and demographic metadata was included differed by source and by participant, and the metadata was provided uncurated.

TCRbeta CDR3 regions were amplified from genomic DNA by means of the immunoSEQ Assay, a bias-controlled multiplex PCR. The authors' pipeline ran thus. The number of nucleated cells in each sample was estimated by amplification of reference gene primers within the assay. To quantify the absolute abundance of each unique TCRbeta CDR3 rearrangement, sequence reads were collapsed and filtered. For each sample, productive Simpson clonality was calculated by taking the square root of Simpson's diversity index across productive rearrangements. Entries here come from immuneACCESS through TCRdb and include only in-frame sequences with V and J called. Some clones fail to appear in such tables; in the studies checked, an unresolved V gene covers under half of the shortfall, and the cause of the remainder is unknown. V, J and clone size derive from that table, while D and trimming were established from the DNA sequence. This sample gives tens of thousands of clones in total; around 80% of them show up just once. Of the sample, 35% to 40% is held by the ten largest clones.

This clone occurred a few times. What this receptor recognizes is not known. No per-base quality is available; no much larger clone lies one base away. The collaborating institutions used their own protocols to collect whole blood in K2EDTA tubes. For TCRbeta analysis, collaborator samples were shipped as frozen whole blood, as isolated PBMCs, or as DNA extracted from either sample type. V gives up 4 bases and J gives up 5 bases, and the segment between their germline ends measures 14 bases. Including the terminal cysteine and phenylalanine, the CDR3 comprises 14 residues. CDR3 DNA is the only sequence kept; it has 42 bases, read in frame from the first base.

The sample was peripheral blood. This sequence uses TRBV23-1 and TRBJ2-5; TRBD2 could be the D gene, as 6 bases match. TRBV23-1 is treated as an ORF (open reading frame) with a function not yet certain. This receptor was obtained from a man older than 75 with active or convalescent COVID-19. This receptor carries the CDR3 CASSLSGGAETQYF. Read as DNA, the sequence is TGCGCCAGCAGTCTTTCGGGCGGGGCTGAGACCCAGTACTTC.